The rows below give T cell receptor beta chains drawn from one sample of a study of PD-L1 blockade in urothelial cancer. Sequencing used immunoSEQ multiplex PCR; TCRdb keeps in-frame clones, though not all of them. The table records roughly 55,000 clones, approximately 86% of them present only once. This specimen was PBMCs, taken around atezolizumab (anti-PD-L1) treatment. Receptors were obtained from a man aged 55-75 years with urothelial cancer. Each CDR3 is given with its conserved first and last residue. The order of the fields is CDR3 protein, CDR3 DNA, clone size, V gene, D gene, J gene. The D gene is left open where the match is weak. Only some rows state a clone size, as once, few, many or a class for expanded clones.

CDR3: CASSFRTGRNAEAFF
DNA: TGTGCCAGCAGCTTTCGGACAGGGCGGAATGCTGAAGCTTTCTTT
size: NA
V: TRBV5-8
D: TRBD1
J: TRBJ1-1

CDR3: CSVAVQENQPQHF
DNA: TGCAGCGTAGCTGTGCAGGAAAATCAGCCCCAGCATTTT
size: NA
V: TRBV29-1
D: NA
J: TRBJ1-5

CDR3: CASSFGLMGLAGGRQYF
DNA: TGTGCCAGCAGCTTTGGACTTATGGGACTAGCGGGGGGGCGGCAGTACTTC
size: NA
V: TRBV7-2
D: TRBD2
J: TRBJ2-7

CDR3: CASSLSSGSRYEQYF
DNA: TGCGCCAGCAGCTTAAGTAGCGGGAGTCGGTACGAGCAGTACTTC
size: once
V: TRBV5-1
D: TRBD2
J: TRBJ2-7

CDR3: CASSYSNRQETQYF
DNA: TGTGCCAGCAGTTACTCGAACAGACAAGAGACCCAGTACTTC
size: NA
V: TRBV6-5
D: NA
J: TRBJ2-5

CDR3: CASKGQVGYNSPLHF
DNA: TGTGCCAGCAAAGGACAGGTTGGTTACAATTCACCCCTCCACTTT
size: NA
V: TRBV2
D: TRBD1
J: TRBJ1-6

CDR3: CASSLDSGQGLFYEQYF
DNA: TGTGCCAGCAGCCTCGATTCGGGACAGGGGCTTTTCTACGAGCAGTACTTC
size: NA
V: TRBV7-9
D: TRBD1
J: TRBJ2-7

CDR3: CASSINIIISGELFF
DNA: TGCGCCAGCAGCATAAACATAATCATTTCCGGGGAGCTGTTTTTT
size: NA
V: TRBV5-1
D: NA
J: TRBJ2-2

CDR3: CASSIRGPGQPQHF
DNA: TGTGCCAGTAGTATCAGGGGGCCGGGTCAGCCCCAGCATTTT
size: NA
V: TRBV19
D: TRBD1
J: TRBJ1-5

CDR3: CASSFGVDTGELFF
DNA: TGTGCCAGCAGCTTCGGGGTTGACACCGGGGAGCTGTTTTTT
size: NA
V: TRBV5-4
D: NA
J: TRBJ2-2

CDR3: CASRPGVVLNEQYF
DNA: TGTGCCAGCAGACCAGGGGTGGTTCTGAACGAGCAGTACTTC
size: NA
V: TRBV6-5
D: NA
J: TRBJ2-7

CDR3: CACKGRGEGTEAFF
DNA: TGTGCCTGTAAAGGGAGAGGGGAGGGCACTGAAGCTTTCTTT
size: NA
V: TRBV30
D: NA
J: TRBJ1-1

CDR3: CASSLGQGATNEKLFF
DNA: TGCGCCAGCAGCTTGGGACAGGGGGCAACTAATGAAAAACTGTTTTTT
size: NA
V: TRBV5-1
D: TRBD1
J: TRBJ1-4

CDR3: CAWSARGAPRGNEQFF
DNA: TGTGCCTGGAGTGCCCGGGGGGCGCCTAGGGGGAATGAGCAGTTCTTC
size: NA
V: TRBV30
D: NA
J: TRBJ2-1

CDR3: CASSALTGGTEAFF
DNA: TGTGCCAGCAGCGCTTTAACAGGGGGCACTGAAGCTTTCTTT
size: NA
V: TRBV11-2
D: TRBD1
J: TRBJ1-1

CDR3: CASSVGPGGETQYF
DNA: TGTGCCAGCAGCGTAGGGCCCGGGGGAGAGACCCAGTACTTC
size: NA
V: TRBV9
D: NA
J: TRBJ2-5

CDR3: CASSPGTGDRNQPQHF
DNA: TGTGCCAGCAGCCCCGGGACAGGGGATAGGAATCAGCCCCAGCATTTT
size: NA
V: TRBV7-9
D: TRBD1
J: TRBJ1-5

CDR3: CASSLGGGGIMNTEAFF
DNA: TGTGCCAGCAGCTTAGGCGGGGGTGGGATTATGAACACTGAAGCTTTCTTT
size: NA
V: TRBV5-4
D: NA
J: TRBJ1-1

CDR3: CASSARTGFNYGYTF
DNA: TGCGCCAGCAGCGCCCGGACAGGGTTCAACTATGGCTACACCTTC
size: NA
V: TRBV5-1
D: TRBD1
J: TRBJ1-2

CDR3: CASSSRDMPVVQYF
DNA: TGTGCCAGCAGCTCCCGGGACATGCCCGTCGTGCAGTACTTC
size: NA
V: TRBV5-4
D: NA
J: TRBJ2-7

CDR3: CASSFLAGFFGAYEQYF
DNA: TGTGCCAGCAGCTTTCTCGCAGGGTTTTTTGGGGCTTACGAGCAGTACTTC
size: NA
V: TRBV7-2
D: NA
J: TRBJ2-7

CDR3: CASSSGGLYQETQYF
DNA: TGTGCCAGCAGTTCAGGGGGCCTGTACCAAGAGACCCAGTACTTC
size: NA
V: TRBV6-6
D: TRBD1
J: TRBJ2-5

CDR3: CASSLRGAAERYNEQFF
DNA: TGTGCCAGCAGCTTACGAGGCGCAGCAGAACGATACAATGAGCAGTTCTTC
size: NA
V: TRBV7-2
D: NA
J: TRBJ2-1

CDR3: CASTLDRGRDGYTF
DNA: TGTGCCAGCACCTTGGACAGGGGGCGAGATGGCTACACCTTC
size: NA
V: TRBV2
D: TRBD1
J: TRBJ1-2